The 5 T cell receptor beta chains below were found in one sample sequenced in a study of cytomegalovirus exposure and HLA in healthy donors. With 60 Vbeta and 13 Jbeta primers, the PCR was carried out. The repertoire was sequenced with immunoSEQ multiplex PCR; TCRdb's copy has only in-frame clones and lacks some. The sample has over 150,000 clones; roughly 77% are singletons. The sample taken for sequencing was PBMCs. These receptors all come from a woman aged 25 to 39 in good health and CMV-seropositive.

The V gene is TRBV5-1, the J gene TRBJ1-1; possible D gene TRBD1, 6 bases. Germline-derived CDR1 and CDR2 are SGHRS and YFSETQ. CDR3 length equals 17 residues. V was cut by 4 bases and J by 0 bases, with 19 bases left in between. The CDR3, as DNA: TGCGCCAGCAGCGGGGGCTTCAACAGGGAACTGAACACTGAAGCTTTCTTT. Amino acids: CASSGGFNRELNTEAFF.

This clone was counted a few times. The CDR3 loop reads CASSLTGTGVNEQFF. For the CDR3, the DNA is TGTGCCAGCAGTTTAACCGGGACAGGGGTTAATGAGCAGTTCTTC. J is TRBJ2-1 and V is TRBV28, with TRBD1 matching 10 bases. This CDR3 region has 15 residues. Germline assignment: CDR1 MDHEN and CDR2 SYDVKM. The junction had 5 bases not matched to a gene; V was cut back by 2 bases and J by 7 bases. Complete variable domain (other parts from reference TRBV28 and TRBJ2-1): DVKVTQSSRYLVKRTGEKVFLECVQDMDHENMFWYRQDPGLGLRLIYFSYDVKMKEKGDIPEGYSVSREKKERFSLILESASTNQTSMYLCASSLTGTGVNEQFFGPGTRLTVL.

This clone came up once. This chain joins TRBV27 and TRBJ2-5; 8 bases line up with TRBD2. Germline lookup yields CDR1 MNHEY and CDR2 SMNVEV (reference sequence). Germline trimming cut 6 bases from V and 7 bases from J; bases unmatched to any gene: 22. This CDR3 comprises 18 residues. As DNA, the CDR3 is TGTGCCAGCAGCCAAGTGTCCCTAGCGGGTAAGGACCCGGCGACCCAGTACTTC. It encodes CASSQVSLAGKDPATQYF.

DNA of the CDR3: TGTGCCAGTAGTATTAGCGCGGGATGGACCTACAATGAGCAGTTCTTC. It specifies CASSISAGWTYNEQFF. The rearrangement joins TRBV19 to TRBJ2-1; tentative D call: TRBD2 (6 bases). This CDR3 spans 16 amino acids. Trimming left V 3 bases short and J 2 bases short, with 14 bases between. Per the germline V gene, CDR1 is LNHDA and CDR2 is SQIVND (reference sequence).

This rearrangement joins TRBV5-6 to TRBJ2-7, with 10 nucleotides matching TRBD2. The CDR3 extends over 17 amino acids. The junction had 12 bases not matched to a gene; V was cut back by 4 bases and J by 2 bases. Germline V gene sequence: CDR1 SGHDT, CDR2 YYEEEE. The CDR3 reads CASSRPLGAGGAYEQYF. CDR3 bases: TGTGCCAGCAGCCGCCCTCTTGGAGCGGGAGGGGCCTACGAGCAGTACTTC.